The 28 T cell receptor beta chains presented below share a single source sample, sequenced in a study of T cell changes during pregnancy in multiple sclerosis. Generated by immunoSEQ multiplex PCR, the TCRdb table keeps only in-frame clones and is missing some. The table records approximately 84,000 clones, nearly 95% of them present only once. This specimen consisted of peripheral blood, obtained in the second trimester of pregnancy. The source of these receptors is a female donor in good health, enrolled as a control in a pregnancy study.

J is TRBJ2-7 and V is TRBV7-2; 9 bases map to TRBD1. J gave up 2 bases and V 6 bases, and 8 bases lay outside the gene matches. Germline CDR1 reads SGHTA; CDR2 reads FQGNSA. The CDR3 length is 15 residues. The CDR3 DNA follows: TGTGCCAGCAGGGCCGGGACAGGGTCTACCTACGAGCAGTACTTC. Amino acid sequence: CASRAGTGSTYEQYF.

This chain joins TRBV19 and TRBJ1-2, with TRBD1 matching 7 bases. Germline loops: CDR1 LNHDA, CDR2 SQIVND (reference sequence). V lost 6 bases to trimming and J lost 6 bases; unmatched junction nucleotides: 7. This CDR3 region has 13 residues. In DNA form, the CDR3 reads TGTGCCAGTAGCTCGGACAGGTTGAATGGCTACACCTTC. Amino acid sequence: CASSSDRLNGYTF.

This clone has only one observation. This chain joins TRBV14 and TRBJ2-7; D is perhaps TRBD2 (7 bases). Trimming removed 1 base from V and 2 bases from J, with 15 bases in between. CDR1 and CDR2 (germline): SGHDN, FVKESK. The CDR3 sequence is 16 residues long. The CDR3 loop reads CASSQGGGGSPYEQYF. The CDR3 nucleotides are TGTGCCAGCAGCCAAGGAGGGGGGGGATCCCCCTACGAGCAGTACTTC.

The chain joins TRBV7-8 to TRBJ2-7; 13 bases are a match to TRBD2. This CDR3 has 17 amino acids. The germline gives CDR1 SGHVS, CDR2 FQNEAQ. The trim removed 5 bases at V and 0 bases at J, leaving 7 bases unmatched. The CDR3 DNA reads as TGTGCCAGCAGCACGGGACTAGCGGGAATGAACTCCTACGAGCAGTACTTC. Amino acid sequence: CASSTGLAGMNSYEQYF.

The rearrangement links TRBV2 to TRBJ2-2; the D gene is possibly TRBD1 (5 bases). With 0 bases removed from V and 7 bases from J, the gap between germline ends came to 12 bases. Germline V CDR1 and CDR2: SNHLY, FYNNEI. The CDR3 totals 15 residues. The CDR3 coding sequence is TGTGCCAGCAGTGAAGCAGGGGCGCCGGGCGGGGAGCTGTTTTTT. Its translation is CASSEAGAPGGELFF.

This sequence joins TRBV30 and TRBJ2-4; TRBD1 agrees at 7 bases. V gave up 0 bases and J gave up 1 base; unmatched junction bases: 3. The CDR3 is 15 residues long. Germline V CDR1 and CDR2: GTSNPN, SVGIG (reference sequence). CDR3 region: CAWSVPTGAKNIQYF. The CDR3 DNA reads TGTGCCTGGAGTGTACCGACAGGGGCCAAAAACATTCAGTACTTC.

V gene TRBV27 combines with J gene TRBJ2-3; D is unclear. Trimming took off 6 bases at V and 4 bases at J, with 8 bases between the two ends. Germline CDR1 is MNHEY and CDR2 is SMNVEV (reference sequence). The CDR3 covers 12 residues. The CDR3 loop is CASRKLPDTQYF. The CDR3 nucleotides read TGTGCCAGCAGGAAGCTACCAGATACGCAGTATTTT.

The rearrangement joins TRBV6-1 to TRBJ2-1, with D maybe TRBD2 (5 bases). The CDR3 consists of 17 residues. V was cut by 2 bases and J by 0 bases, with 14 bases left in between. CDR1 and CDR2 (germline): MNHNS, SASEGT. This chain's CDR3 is CASSELFRDSSYNEQFF. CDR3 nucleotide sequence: TGTGCCAGCAGTGAACTATTCCGGGATTCCTCCTACAATGAGCAGTTCTTC.

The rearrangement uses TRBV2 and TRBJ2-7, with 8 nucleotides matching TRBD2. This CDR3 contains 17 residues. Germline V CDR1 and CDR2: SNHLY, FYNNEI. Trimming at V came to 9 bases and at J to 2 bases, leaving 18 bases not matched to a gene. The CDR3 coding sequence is TGTGCCAGACGTTCAGGAGGGGAGGGCGGGAGGCCCTACGAGCAGTACTTC. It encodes CARRSGGEGGRPYEQYF.

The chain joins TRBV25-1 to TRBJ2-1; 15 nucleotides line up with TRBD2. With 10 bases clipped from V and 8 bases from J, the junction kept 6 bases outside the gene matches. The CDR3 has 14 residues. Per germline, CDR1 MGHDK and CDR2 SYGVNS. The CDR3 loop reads CATGLAGGPYEQFF. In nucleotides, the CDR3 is TGTGCCACCGGACTAGCGGGAGGGCCGTATGAGCAGTTCTTC.

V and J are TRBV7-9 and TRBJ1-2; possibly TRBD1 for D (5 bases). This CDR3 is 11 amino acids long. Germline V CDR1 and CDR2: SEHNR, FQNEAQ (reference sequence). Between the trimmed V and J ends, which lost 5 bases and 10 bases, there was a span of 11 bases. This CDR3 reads CASSPLDIYTF. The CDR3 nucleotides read TGTGCCAGCAGCCCTTTGGACATCTACACCTTC.

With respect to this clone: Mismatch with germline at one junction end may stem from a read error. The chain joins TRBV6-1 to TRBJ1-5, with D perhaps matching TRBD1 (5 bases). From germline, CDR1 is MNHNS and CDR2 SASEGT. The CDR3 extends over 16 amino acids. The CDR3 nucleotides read TGTGCCAGCAGGGAAGAGGGGTCAAAGACGTGGCAGCCCCAGCATTTT. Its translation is CASREEGSKTWQPQHF.

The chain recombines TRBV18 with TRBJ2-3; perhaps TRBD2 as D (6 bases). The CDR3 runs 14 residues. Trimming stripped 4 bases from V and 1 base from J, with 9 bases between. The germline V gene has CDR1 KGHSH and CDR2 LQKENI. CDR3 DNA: TGTGCCAGCTCACAGCGGGCCGGCACAGATACGCAGTATTTT. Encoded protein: CASSQRAGTDTQYF. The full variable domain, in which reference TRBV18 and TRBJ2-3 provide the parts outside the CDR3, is NAGVMQNPRHLVRRRGQEARLRCSPMKGHSHVYWYRQLPEEGLKFMVYLQKENIIDESGMPKERFSAEFPKEGPSILRIQQVVRGDSAAYFCASSQRAGTDTQYFGPGTRLTVL.

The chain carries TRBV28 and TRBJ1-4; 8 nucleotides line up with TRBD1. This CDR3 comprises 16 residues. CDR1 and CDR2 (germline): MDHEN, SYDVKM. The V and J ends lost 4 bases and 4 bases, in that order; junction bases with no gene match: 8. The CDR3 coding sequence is TGTGCCAGCAGTTCCCAGGGGGCCCTAAGTAATGAAAAACTGTTTTTT. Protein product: CASSSQGALSNEKLFF.

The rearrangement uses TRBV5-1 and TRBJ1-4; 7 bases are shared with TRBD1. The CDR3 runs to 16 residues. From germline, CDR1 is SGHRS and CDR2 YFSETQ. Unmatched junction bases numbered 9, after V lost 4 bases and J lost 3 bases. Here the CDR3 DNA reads TGCGCCAGCAGCCAGCTCCTTCAGGGGGCTAATGAAAAACTGTTTTTT. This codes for CASSQLLQGANEKLFF.

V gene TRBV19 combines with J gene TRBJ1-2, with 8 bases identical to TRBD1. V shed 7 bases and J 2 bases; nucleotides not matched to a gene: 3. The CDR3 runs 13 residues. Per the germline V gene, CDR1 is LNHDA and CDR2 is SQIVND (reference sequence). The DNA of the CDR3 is TGTGCCAGTACGGGGGACAGGAACTATGGCTACACCTTC. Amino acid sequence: CASTGDRNYGYTF.

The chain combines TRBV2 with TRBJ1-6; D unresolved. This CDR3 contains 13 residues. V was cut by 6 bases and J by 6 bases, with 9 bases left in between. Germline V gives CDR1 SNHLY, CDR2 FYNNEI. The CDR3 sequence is CASSPAINSPLHF. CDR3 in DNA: TGTGCCAGCAGCCCAGCGATTAATTCACCCCTCCACTTT.

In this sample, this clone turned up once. Written as DNA, the CDR3 is TGTGCCAGTAGTATAGTAGGTGTAGGAGGACTAGCGCCTTCCTACAATGAGCAGTTCTTC. Translation: CASSIVGVGGLAPSYNEQFF. V is TRBV19 and J is TRBJ2-1, with 9 nucleotides matching TRBD2. Germline CDR1 is LNHDA and CDR2 is SQIVND (reference sequence). The CDR3 loop spans 20 amino acids. Unmatched junction bases numbered 14, after V lost 1 base and J lost 1 base.

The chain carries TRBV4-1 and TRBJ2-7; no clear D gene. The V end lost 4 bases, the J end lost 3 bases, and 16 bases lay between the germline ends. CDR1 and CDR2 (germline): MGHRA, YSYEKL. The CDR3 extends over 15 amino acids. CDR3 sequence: CASSPSTAPRYEQYF. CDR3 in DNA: TGCGCCAGCAGCCCTTCAACTGCCCCACGCTACGAGCAGTACTTC.

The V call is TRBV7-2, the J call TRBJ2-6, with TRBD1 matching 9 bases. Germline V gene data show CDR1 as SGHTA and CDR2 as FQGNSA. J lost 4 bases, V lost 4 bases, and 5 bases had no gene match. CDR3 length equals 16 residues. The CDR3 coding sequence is TGTGCCAGCAGCTCACAGGGGGCAAACGGGGCCAACGTCCTGACTTTC. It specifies CASSSQGANGANVLTF.

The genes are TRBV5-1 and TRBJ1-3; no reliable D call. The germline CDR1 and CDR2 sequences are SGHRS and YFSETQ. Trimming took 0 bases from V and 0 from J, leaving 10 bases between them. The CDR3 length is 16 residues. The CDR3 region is CASSLGGSYSGNTIYF. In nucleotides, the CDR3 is TGCGCCAGCAGCTTGGGAGGGTCCTACTCTGGAAACACCATATATTTT.

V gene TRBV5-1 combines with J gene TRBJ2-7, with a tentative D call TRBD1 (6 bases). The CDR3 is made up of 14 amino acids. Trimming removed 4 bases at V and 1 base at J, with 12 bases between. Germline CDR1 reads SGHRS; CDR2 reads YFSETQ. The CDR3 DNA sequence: TGCGCCAGCAGCACCGGGGACATATCCTACGAGCAGTACTTC. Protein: CASSTGDISYEQYF.

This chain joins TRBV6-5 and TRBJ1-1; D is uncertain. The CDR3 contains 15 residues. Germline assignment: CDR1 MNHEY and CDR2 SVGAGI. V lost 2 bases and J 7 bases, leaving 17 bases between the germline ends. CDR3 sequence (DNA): TGTGCCAGCAGTTACCGGCGGGGAAGGGTCCTTGAAGCTTTCTTT. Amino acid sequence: CASSYRRGRVLEAFF.

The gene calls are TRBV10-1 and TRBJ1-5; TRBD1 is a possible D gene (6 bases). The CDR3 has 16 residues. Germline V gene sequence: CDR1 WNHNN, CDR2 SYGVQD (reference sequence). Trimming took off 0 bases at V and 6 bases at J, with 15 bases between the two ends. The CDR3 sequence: CASSESDSAGTQPQHF. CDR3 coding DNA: TGCGCCAGCAGTGAGTCGGACAGCGCAGGTACTCAGCCCCAGCATTTT.

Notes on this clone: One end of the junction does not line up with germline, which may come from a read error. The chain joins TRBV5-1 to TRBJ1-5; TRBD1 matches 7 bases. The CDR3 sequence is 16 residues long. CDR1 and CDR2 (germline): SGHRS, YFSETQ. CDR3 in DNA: TGCGCCGGCAGCTCACCCGGCAGGGGGGATAATCAGCCCCAGCATTTT. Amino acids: CAGSSPGRGDNQPQHF.

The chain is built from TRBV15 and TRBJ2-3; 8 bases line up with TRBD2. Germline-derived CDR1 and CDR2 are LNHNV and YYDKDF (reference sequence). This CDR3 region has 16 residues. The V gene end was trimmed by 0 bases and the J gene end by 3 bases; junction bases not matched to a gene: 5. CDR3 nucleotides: TGTGCCACCAGCAGAGACCCGGGAGGGCCGACAGATACGCAGTATTTT. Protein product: CATSRDPGGPTDTQYF.

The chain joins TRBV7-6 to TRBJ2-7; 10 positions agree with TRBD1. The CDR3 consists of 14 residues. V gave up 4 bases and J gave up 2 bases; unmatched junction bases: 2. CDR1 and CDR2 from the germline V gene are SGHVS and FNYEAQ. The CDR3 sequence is CASSSGQGAYEQYF. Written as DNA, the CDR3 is TGTGCCAGCAGCTCCGGACAGGGGGCCTACGAGCAGTACTTC.

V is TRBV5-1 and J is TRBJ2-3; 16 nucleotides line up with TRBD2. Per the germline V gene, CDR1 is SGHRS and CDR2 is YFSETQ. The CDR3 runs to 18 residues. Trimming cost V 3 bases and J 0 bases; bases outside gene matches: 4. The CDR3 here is CASSCEGLAGGSTDTQYF. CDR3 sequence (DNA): TGCGCCAGCAGCTGCGAGGGACTAGCGGGAGGGAGCACAGATACGCAGTATTTT. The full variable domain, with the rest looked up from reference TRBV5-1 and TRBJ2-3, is KAGVTQTPRYLIKTRGQQVTLSCSPISGHRSVSWYQQTPGQGLQFLFEYFSETQRNKGNFPGRFSGRQFSNSRSEMNVSTLELGDSALYLCASSCEGLAGGSTDTQYFGPGTRLTVL.